The clone carrying this T cell receptor beta chain has at least ten counts. No antigen is known for it. The sample originates from a study of blood T cells in healthy people across ages. PBMCs numbering at least 7 million were isolated per sample. Extraction yielded at least 6 micrograms of total RNA per sample. Germline V gives CDR1 KGHDR, CDR2 SFDVKD. V lost 6 bases and J lost 3, with 13 bases in between. CDR3 length: 14 amino acids. Overall study results and limits: As age increased, TCR beta diversity per million T cells fell in a roughly linear fashion.

Using a J-beta primer mix together with a sample-barcoded 5' primer, a second PCR was run for roughly 7 to 11 cycles. TCRdb re-derived calls from the 5' RACE reads in MiXCR, one entry per CDR3 protein. The sample lists hundreds of thousands of distinct CDR3 sequences, 20% to 25% occurring once. The source of this sequence is a man in his 70s in good health. This sequence joins TRBV24-1 and TRBJ2-5; D is unresolved. Input material: blood. CDR3 amino acids: CATSHPDGEETQYF. CDR3 bases: TGTGCCACCAGTCATCCGGACGGAGAAGAGACCCAGTACTTC.